A single sample gave rise to the 23 T cell receptor beta chains below, sequenced in a study of cytomegalovirus exposure and HLA in healthy donors. This PCR relied on a set of 60 Vbeta primers and 13 Jbeta primers. TCRdb's table, derived via immunoSEQ multiplex PCR, lists solely in-frame clones and lacks some. The profile covers about 82,000 clones, with 60% to 80% appearing a single time and around 3.4% taken by the ten largest. Sequencing was performed on PBMCs. The receptors were gathered from a man between 50 and 59 years old in good health and CMV-seronegative.

In its sample, this clone was seen once. This rearrangement joins TRBV4-1 to TRBJ2-3, with TRBD2 as a possible D gene (5 bases). The ends were cut back, 4 bases at V and 8 bases at J, with 16 bases in the middle. Germline V gene data show CDR1 as MGHRA and CDR2 as YSYEKL. There are 14 residues in the CDR3. CDR3 residues: CASSPGVNGRTQYF. The CDR3 coding sequence is TGCGCCAGCAGCCCCGGGGTAAATGGGCGTACGCAGTATTTT.

V and J are TRBV7-3 and TRBJ2-2, with 14 bases that match TRBD2. The CDR3 loop spans 17 amino acids. Trimming cost V 6 bases and J 6 bases; bases outside gene matches: 9. Germline V gene data show CDR1 as SGHTA and CDR2 as FQGTGA. CDR3 loop: CASSPTSGGDDAGELFF. In nucleotides, the CDR3 is TGTGCCAGCAGTCCGACTAGCGGGGGGGACGATGCCGGGGAGCTGTTTTTT.

This chain uses TRBV5-1 with TRBJ2-1; 9 bases are a match to TRBD1. Germline values: CDR1 SGHRS, CDR2 YFSETQ. V lost 4 bases, J lost 14 bases, and 10 bases stayed unmatched. There are 13 residues in the CDR3. CDR3 sequence: CASSDRGTGQEFF. For the CDR3, the DNA is TGCGCCAGCAGCGACCGAGGGACAGGGCAGGAGTTCTTC.

This sequence joins TRBV4-2 and TRBJ1-4; D is undetermined. Trimming stripped 3 bases from V and 8 bases from J, with 19 bases between. CDR1 is LGHNA and CDR2 is YNFKEQ in the germline V gene. This CDR3 is built from 16 residues. The CDR3 loop reads CASSQAEGPVEEKLFF. In DNA, the CDR3 is TGTGCCAGCAGCCAGGCGGAGGGCCCAGTGGAAGAAAAACTGTTTTTT.

This clone was seen once. The CDR3 reads CASSERLGASSLHF. The CDR3 DNA reads TGTGCCAGCAGTGAACGCCTAGGGGCCAGCTCCCTCCACTTT. J is TRBJ1-6 and V is TRBV2, with a weak D call TRBD1 (5 bases). Deletions cut 2 bases from V and 14 bases from J, with 16 bases between. The germline CDR1 and CDR2 sequences are SNHLY and FYNNEI. This CDR3 region has 14 residues.

This clone occurred a few times. The genes are TRBV7-9 and TRBJ2-1; TRBD2 matches 9 bases. The trim removed 5 bases at V and 8 bases at J, leaving 4 bases unmatched. CDR1 is SEHNR and CDR2 is FQNEAQ in the germline V gene (reference sequence). The CDR3 loop spans 13 amino acids. CDR3 in DNA: TGTGCCAGCAGCCGCGGGGGGGCCGATGAGCAGTTCTTC. Translating it yields CASSRGGADEQFF.

The CDR3 DNA reads as TGCGCCAGCAGAGGTGGGGGGTCTGGGGCCAACGTCCTGACTTTC. Its protein product is CASRGGGSGANVLTF. The chain combines TRBV5-1 with TRBJ2-6; tentative D call: TRBD2 (6 bases). Germline V gene data show CDR1 as SGHRS and CDR2 as YFSETQ. The ends were cut back, 5 bases at V and 1 base at J, with 10 bases in the middle. The CDR3 runs 15 residues.

V gene TRBV4-2 combines with J gene TRBJ2-3, with 11 bases that match TRBD2. The CDR3 contains 17 residues. J lost 6 bases, V lost 0 bases, and 8 bases had no gene match. The germline V gene has CDR1 LGHNA and CDR2 YNFKEQ. CDR3 bases: TGTGCCAGCAGCCAAGATTCGGCTAGCGGGGGGAGGGATACGCAGTATTTT. Translated, it gives CASSQDSASGGRDTQYF.

The chain is built from TRBV7-2 and TRBJ2-3; TRBD2 matches at 10 bases. The CDR3 is 15 amino acids. Germline V lookup: CDR1 SGHTA, CDR2 FQGNSA. V lost 5 bases and J lost 4; bases outside the gene matches: 6. The CDR3: CASSAERGGADTQYF. DNA for the CDR3: TGTGCCAGCAGCGCTGAGCGGGGGGGCGCAGATACGCAGTATTTT.

This clone was recorded once. This chain uses TRBV4-3 with TRBJ2-7; TRBD1 matches at 9 bases. This CDR3 contains 14 residues. V was pared by 0 bases and J by 3 bases, with 0 bases of the junction left unmatched. Germline V CDR1 and CDR2: LGHNA, YSLEER. CDR3 residues: CASSQEDRGYEQYF. The CDR3 nucleotides read TGCGCCAGCAGCCAAGAGGACAGGGGCTACGAGCAGTACTTC.

The chain employs TRBV7-2 and TRBJ2-3, with D tentatively TRBD1 (5 bases). Trimming stripped 3 bases from V and 7 bases from J, with 11 bases between. Germline V CDR1 and CDR2: SGHTA, FQGNSA. CDR3 length: 13 amino acids. This CDR3 is CASSFYRLHTQYF. The CDR3 nucleotides are TGTGCCAGCAGCTTCTACAGGTTGCATACGCAGTATTTT.

The CDR3 spells CASSSPGGNQPQHF. DNA of the CDR3: TGTGCCAGCAGCTCCCCGGGGGGCAATCAGCCCCAGCATTTT. The V and J genes are TRBV27 and TRBJ1-5, with a possible D match to TRBD1 (5 bases). The V gene lost 6 bases and the J gene lost 2 bases, with 11 bases spanning the gap. Germline V gene sequence: CDR1 MNHEY, CDR2 SMNVEV (reference sequence). CDR3 size: 14 residues.

The chain links TRBV5-1 to TRBJ1-2; 8 bases align to TRBD1. Germline CDR1 and CDR2: SGHRS and YFSETQ. There are 15 residues in the CDR3. Trimming cost V 0 bases and J 4 bases; bases outside gene matches: 5. The CDR3 protein is CASSLESGGVYGYTF. The DNA of the CDR3 is TGCGCCAGCAGCTTGGAATCAGGGGGCGTCTATGGCTACACCTTC.

The chain is built from TRBV9 and TRBJ2-1, with 11 positions matching TRBD2. Germline V lookup: CDR1 SGDLS, CDR2 YYNGEE. This CDR3 has 17 amino acids. V gave up 3 bases and J gave up 2 bases; unmatched junction bases: 7. CDR3 protein: CASSELAGARPYNEQFF. CDR3 bases: TGTGCCAGCAGCGAACTAGCGGGGGCCCGGCCCTACAATGAGCAGTTCTTC.

V is TRBV5-1 and J is TRBJ1-5, with D unresolved. V was pared by 0 bases and J by 4 bases, with 17 bases between. The CDR3 contains 17 residues. CDR1 SGHRS and CDR2 YFSETQ come from the germline V gene. This chain's CDR3 is CASSLVRCRLRNQPQHF. CDR3 nucleotides: TGCGCCAGCAGCTTGGTCCGGTGTCGGTTGAGGAATCAGCCCCAGCATTTT.

The V gene is TRBV5-1, the J gene TRBJ2-3; D possibly corresponds to TRBD2 (5 bases). This CDR3 spans 14 amino acids. The ends were cut back, 6 bases at V and 0 bases at J, with 11 bases in the middle. Germline loops: CDR1 SGHRS, CDR2 YFSETQ. CDR3 in amino acids: CASNGGYSTDTQYF. For the CDR3, the DNA is TGCGCCAGCAACGGCGGGTATAGCACAGATACGCAGTATTTT.

CDR3 bases: TGTGCAAGTCGCTTTAGTCGGGAAGACTATGGCTACACCTTC. This gives the protein CASRFSREDYGYTF. V gene TRBV12-2 combines with J gene TRBJ1-2. TRBV12-2 is designated a pseudogene. CDR3 length: 14 amino acids.

The V and J genes are TRBV7-8 and TRBJ2-3; no firm D call. V shed 5 bases and J shed 0 bases, with 9 bases lying between them. CDR1 and CDR2 from the germline V gene are SGHVS and FQNEAQ. CDR3 length equals 14 residues. The CDR3 sequence is CASSPQDSTDTQYF. The CDR3 nucleotides read TGTGCCAGCAGCCCTCAGGATAGCACAGATACGCAGTATTTT.

CDR3 sequence reads: CASRPVRTGTYEQYF. DNA of the CDR3: TGTGCCAGCAGGCCAGTAAGGACAGGGACCTACGAGCAGTACTTC. The V gene is TRBV6-1, the J gene TRBJ2-7, with 8 bases lining up with TRBD1. Trimming took 6 bases from V and 2 from J; bases not matched to a gene: 9. The length of the CDR3 is 15 residues. Germline V gives CDR1 MNHNS, CDR2 SASEGT.

This chain connects TRBV9 to TRBJ1-2; 10 nucleotides agree with TRBD1. V lost 3 bases, J lost 7 bases, and 9 bases stayed unmatched. CDR3 size: 15 residues. CDR1 and CDR2 (germline): SGDLS, YYNGEE. The CDR3 reads CASSATDRGLLGYTF. CDR3 sequence (DNA): TGTGCCAGCAGCGCCACCGACAGGGGGCTGCTTGGCTACACCTTC.

The rearrangement links TRBV30 to TRBJ1-1, with TRBD1 as a possible D gene (6 bases). CDR3 size: 14 residues. Germline CDR1 reads GTSNPN; CDR2 reads SVGIG (reference sequence). Between the trimmed V and J ends, which lost 2 bases and 0 bases, there was a span of 10 bases. CDR3 sequence: CAWSPTGLNTEAFF. In nucleotides, the CDR3 is TGTGCCTGGAGTCCCACAGGGCTGAACACTGAAGCTTTCTTT.

This clone was counted once. The chain employs TRBV5-4 and TRBJ1-3; D remains unclear. The CDR3 loop spans 18 amino acids. The germline CDR1 and CDR2 sequences are SGHNT and YYREEE (reference sequence). The V and J ends lost 4 bases and 1 base respectively, with 21 bases between them. CDR3 DNA sequence: TGTGCCAGCAGCCCGGGCGGAGGTCTGGCCCGTTCTGGAAACACCATATATTTT. Its translation is CASSPGGGLARSGNTIYF.

This sequence joins TRBV2 and TRBJ1-5; D remains ambiguous. The germline V gene encodes CDR1 SNHLY and CDR2 FYNNEI. The CDR3 is made up of 13 amino acids. V was clipped by 6 bases and J by 0 bases, with 6 bases between them. The CDR3 bases are TGTGCCAGCAGCGGTTTTAGCAATCAGCCCCAGCATTTT. Amino acid sequence: CASSGFSNQPQHF.